The next 26 T cell receptor beta chains were all read from a single sample in a study of blood T cell repertoires in COVID-19. Libraries were prepared by immunoSEQ multiplex PCR; TCRdb keeps only in-frame clonotypes and omits some of them. The sample has under 350,000 clones, under 90% seen once; the top ten hold under 2.5%. The sequencing input was PBMCs or T cells enriched from blood (not recorded which). Receptor source: a woman aged 55-70 years who had recovered from COVID-19.

The V and J genes are TRBV28 and TRBJ2-7; D gene ambiguous. CDR1 and CDR2 (germline): MDHEN, SYDVKM. V lost 5 bases to trimming and J lost 3 bases, with 11 bases between them. This CDR3 comprises 13 residues. This CDR3 reads CASSKSGFYEQYF. In DNA, the CDR3 is TGTGCCAGCAGTAAGTCAGGATTCTACGAGCAGTACTTC. The variable domain in full, with the rest retrieved from reference TRBV28 and TRBJ2-7, is DVKVTQSSRYLVKRTGEKVFLECVQDMDHENMFWYRQDPGLGLRLIYFSYDVKMKEKGDIPEGYSVSREKKERFSLILESASTNQTSMYLCASSKSGFYEQYFGPGTRLTVT.

The chain joins TRBV29-1 to TRBJ2-2, with 7 positions matching TRBD1. Germline-derived CDR1 and CDR2 are SQVTM and ANQGSEA. Trimming removed 7 bases from V and 1 base from J; junction bases left unmatched: 6. This CDR3 region has 14 residues. The CDR3 loop reads CSANRDRNTGELFF. DNA of the CDR3: TGCAGCGCGAACCGGGACAGGAACACCGGGGAGCTGTTTTTT.

The chain combines TRBV15 with TRBJ2-3; 8 bases map to TRBD2. Trimming took 5 bases from V and 6 from J; bases not matched to a gene: 4. The CDR3 is 13 amino acids. Germline V lookup: CDR1 LNHNV, CDR2 YYDKDF (reference sequence). Here the CDR3 reads CATSPGGSDTQYF. The CDR3, as DNA: TGTGCCACCAGCCCGGGGGGGTCGGATACGCAGTATTTT.

The chain uses TRBV7-3 and TRBJ2-5, with 7 bases lining up with TRBD2. Trimming at V came to 5 bases and at J to 2 bases, leaving 11 bases not matched to a gene. CDR1 is SGHTA, CDR2 FQGTGA, per germline. The CDR3 loop spans 16 amino acids. DNA for the CDR3: TGTGCCAGCAGCCTCCGAAAAAGCGGGGCTCAAGAGACCCAGTACTTC. Encoded protein: CASSLRKSGAQETQYF. The full variable domain, completed using reference TRBV7-3 and TRBJ2-5, is GAGVSQTPSNKVTEKGKYVELRCDPISGHTALYWYRQSLGQGPEFLIYFQGTGAADDSGLPNDRFFAVRPEGSVSTLKIQRTERGDSAVYLCASSLRKSGAQETQYFGPGTRLLVL.

This chain uses TRBV5-1 with TRBJ1-2; 9 bases line up with TRBD1. This CDR3 has 16 amino acids. With 4 bases clipped from V and 6 bases from J, the junction kept 13 bases outside the gene matches. Looked up from germline, CDR1 is SGHRS and CDR2 is YFSETQ. The CDR3 loop reads CASSIGAGTGYNGYTF. The CDR3 coding sequence is TGCGCCAGCAGCATTGGGGCCGGGACAGGGTATAATGGCTACACCTTC.

The chain has TRBV11-2 and TRBJ2-1; weak D call: TRBD1 (6 bases). V lost 2 bases and J lost 5, with 7 bases in between. CDR1 and CDR2 from the germline V gene are SGHAT and FQNNGV. The CDR3 spans 13 residues. CDR3 coding DNA: TGTGCCAGCAGCTTAAGGGACAACAATGAGCAGTTCTTC. The encoded protein is CASSLRDNNEQFF.

The rearrangement joins TRBV11-3 to TRBJ2-7; TRBD1 matches 9 bases. Germline assignment: CDR1 SGHNT and CDR2 YENEEA. The CDR3 spans 16 residues. The ends lost 8 bases at V and 3 bases at J; junction bases unmatched: 14. CDR3 nucleotide sequence: TGTGCCAGCGGACACAGGGGGCTAATTCCCCACTACGAGCAGTACTTC. This gives the protein CASGHRGLIPHYEQYF. The full variable domain, in which reference TRBV11-3 and TRBJ2-7 provide the parts outside the CDR3, is EAGVVQSPRYKIIEKKQPVAFWCNPISGHNTLYWYLQNLGQGPELLIRYENEEAVDDSQLPKDRFSAERLKGVDSTLKIQPAELGDSAVYLCASGHRGLIPHYEQYFGPGTRLTVT.

The genes are TRBV27 and TRBJ2-1, with D perhaps TRBD2 (6 bases). V dropped 8 bases and J dropped 3 bases, with 14 bases sitting between them. The CDR3 is made up of 14 amino acids. The V gene's germline CDR1 is MNHEY and CDR2 SMNVEV (reference sequence). CDR3 loop: CASGEQAGYNEQFF. The CDR3 DNA sequence: TGTGCCAGCGGCGAACAAGCGGGCTACAATGAGCAGTTCTTC.

CDR3: CASLGTPFQNIQYF. The CDR3, as DNA: TGTGCCAGCCTCGGGACACCGTTCCAAAACATTCAGTACTTC. The chain has TRBV28 and TRBJ2-4; tentatively, D is TRBD1 (6 bases). Germline CDR1 is MDHEN and CDR2 is SYDVKM. The CDR3 runs 14 residues. V was cut by 8 bases and J by 5 bases, with 16 bases left in between.

The V and J genes are TRBV6-4 and TRBJ2-3, with 12 bases identical to TRBD2. Germline trimming cut 0 bases from V and 9 bases from J; bases unmatched to any gene: 7. The germline V gene encodes CDR1 MRHNA and CDR2 SNTAGT. The CDR3 length is 16 residues. Written as DNA, the CDR3 is TGTGCCAGCAGTGACTCGACTAGCGGGGGTCCAGGCACGCAGTATTTT. Translating gives CASSDSTSGGPGTQYF.

This sequence joins TRBV5-5 and TRBJ1-5; perhaps TRBD1 as D (6 bases). V gave up 3 bases and J gave up 6 bases, with 16 bases separating them. The length of the CDR3 is 15 residues. CDR1 is SGHKS, CDR2 YYEKEE, per germline (reference sequence). In DNA, the CDR3 is TGTGCCAGCAGCTCCGGAGGGGGGGGTGGTCAGCCCCAGCATTTT. It is translated as CASSSGGGGGQPQHF.

The V call is TRBV18, the J call TRBJ2-1; D gene uncertain. Deletions cut 0 bases from V and 0 bases from J, with 6 bases between. The CDR3 is 15 amino acids. Germline V CDR1 and CDR2: KGHSH, LQKENI. The CDR3 DNA follows: TGTGCCAGCTCACCACCGAGCCGCTCCTACAATGAGCAGTTCTTC. Its translation: CASSPPSRSYNEQFF.

The V call is TRBV7-9, the J call TRBJ2-7; TRBD1 matches at 8 bases. The CDR3 is made up of 15 amino acids. Per germline, CDR1 SEHNR and CDR2 FQNEAQ (reference sequence). V dropped 5 bases and J dropped 3; count of bases not matched to a gene: 9. The CDR3 coding sequence is TGTGCCAGCAGCCAAGCCAGGGGGCGCATCTACGAGCAGTACTTC. The encoded protein is CASSQARGRIYEQYF. Full variable domain (missing parts from reference TRBV7-9 and TRBJ2-7): DTGVSQNPRHKITKRGQNVTFRCDPISEHNRLYWYRQTLGQGPEFLTYFQNEAQLEKSRLLSDRFSAERPKGSFSTLEIQRTEQGDSAMYLCASSQARGRIYEQYFGPGTRLTVT.

V is TRBV7-3 and J is TRBJ2-7; the match to TRBD2 covers 8 bases. The CDR3 is 15 amino acids. The germline CDR1 and CDR2 sequences are SGHTA and FQGTGA. V gave up 0 bases and J gave up 6 bases; unmatched junction bases: 7. CDR3 amino acids: CASSLTGTRSSEQYF. CDR3 in DNA: TGTGCCAGCAGCTTAACGGGGACTAGATCATCCGAGCAGTACTTC.

The rearrangement uses TRBV28 and TRBJ1-2, with D maybe TRBD1 (5 bases). The germline V gene encodes CDR1 MDHEN and CDR2 SYDVKM. The CDR3 spans 15 residues. The germline V and J ends were trimmed by 1 base and 6 bases, with 15 bases remaining between them. The CDR3 reads CASSLFGRAVDGYTF. The CDR3 bases are TGTGCCAGCAGTTTATTTGGCAGGGCCGTTGATGGCTACACCTTC.

This clone was picked up one time. This sequence joins TRBV7-6 and TRBJ2-1; 9 bases map to TRBD2. Germline V gene data show CDR1 as SGHVS and CDR2 as FNYEAQ. J gave up 4 bases and V 5 bases, and 3 bases lay outside the gene matches. CDR3 length: 14 amino acids. CDR3 region: CASSRSGGYNEQFF. The DNA of the CDR3 is TGTGCCAGCAGCCGTAGCGGGGGTTACAATGAGCAGTTCTTC. The full variable domain, completed using reference TRBV7-6 and TRBJ2-1, is GAGVSQSPRYKVTKRGQDVALRCDPISGHVSLYWYRQALGQGPEFLTYFNYEAQQDKSGLPNDRFSAERPEGSISTLTIQRTEQRDSAMYRCASSRSGGYNEQFFGPGTRLTVL.

The rearrangement uses TRBV5-1 and TRBJ2-4; 7 nucleotides agree with TRBD2. This CDR3 region has 14 residues. Germline V gene data show CDR1 as SGHRS and CDR2 as YFSETQ. V gave up 3 bases and J gave up 7 bases; unmatched junction bases: 7. CDR3 loop: CASSSSQTSNIQYF. The CDR3 bases are TGCGCCAGCAGCTCTTCCCAGACTAGCAACATTCAGTACTTC.

The chain recombines TRBV6-5 with TRBJ2-7; 9 nucleotides agree with TRBD1. The length of the CDR3 is 12 residues. Looked up from germline, CDR1 is MNHEY and CDR2 is SVGAGI. The V and J ends lost 10 bases and 10 bases, in that order; junction bases with no gene match: 11. CDR3 nucleotides: TGTGCCACGGCGGGACAGGGACAGGTTCAGTACTTC. This gives the protein CATAGQGQVQYF.

The J gene is TRBJ1-1, the V gene TRBV7-2; D remains unclear. This CDR3 spans 13 amino acids. V gave up 5 bases and J gave up 11 bases, with 18 bases separating them. Germline V gene data show CDR1 as SGHTA and CDR2 as FQGNSA. Here the CDR3 reads CASSPPLRGVAFF. The CDR3 coding sequence is TGTGCCAGCAGCCCCCCCCTGCGGGGAGTGGCTTTCTTT.

The chain couples TRBV19 to TRBJ2-1; no definite D call. This CDR3 is built from 14 residues. Germline V gene lookup returns CDR1 LNHDA and CDR2 SQIVND (reference sequence). V lost 3 bases, J lost 0 bases, and 6 bases lay in between. The CDR3 reads CASSMWSSYNEQFF. CDR3 coding DNA: TGTGCCAGTAGTATGTGGAGCTCCTACAATGAGCAGTTCTTC.

The chain couples TRBV4-1 to TRBJ1-4; a weak D match, TRBD1 (5 bases). This CDR3 is built from 14 residues. Germline V gene data show CDR1 as MGHRA and CDR2 as YSYEKL. V lost 6 bases to trimming and J lost 2 bases, with 10 bases between them. CDR3 region: CASRGRGTNEKLFF. The CDR3 bases are TGCGCCAGCAGAGGAAGGGGCACTAATGAAAAACTGTTTTTT.

This chain uses TRBV11-2 with TRBJ2-3; tentative D call: TRBD2 (5 bases). This CDR3 is 16 amino acids long. Germline assignment: CDR1 SGHAT and CDR2 FQNNGV. V was trimmed by 0 bases and J by 4 bases, leaving 14 bases between them. The CDR3 DNA reads TGTGCCAGCAGCTTAGATAGGGAGATGGCGGCAGATACGCAGTATTTT. It yields the protein CASSLDREMAADTQYF.

The gene calls are TRBV29-1 and TRBJ2-1; TRBD1 aligns across 10 bases. After removal of 4 bases from V and 7 bases from J, the junction contained 7 bases not matched to a gene. This CDR3 comprises 14 residues. The germline V gene encodes CDR1 SQVTM and CDR2 ANQGSEA. The CDR3 loop reads CSVGEPGQGNEQFF. In DNA, the CDR3 is TGCAGCGTTGGGGAGCCGGGACAGGGGAATGAGCAGTTCTTC.

The V and J genes are TRBV25-1 and TRBJ2-7; D is possibly TRBD2 (6 bases). This CDR3 region has 14 residues. Trimming stripped 6 bases from V and 3 bases from J, with 15 bases between. CDR1 is MGHDK, CDR2 SYGVNS, per germline. CDR3: CASSRDSPFYEQYF. In DNA form, the CDR3 reads TGTGCCAGCAGCCGGGACTCTCCTTTCTACGAGCAGTACTTC.

This chain joins TRBV2 and TRBJ1-2; a possible D gene is TRBD1 (5 bases). This CDR3 region has 10 residues. Trimming removed 7 bases from V and 6 bases from J, with 6 bases in between. Germline V gives CDR1 SNHLY, CDR2 FYNNEI. The chain's CDR3 is CASTGNGYTF. In DNA form, the CDR3 reads TGTGCCAGCACAGGGAATGGCTACACCTTC.

This clone was detected once. The chain has TRBV29-1 and TRBJ1-1; D not certain. The length of the CDR3 is 13 residues. From germline, CDR1 is SQVTM and CDR2 ANQGSEA. Trimming took off 2 bases at V and 0 bases at J, with 7 bases between the two ends. CDR3 protein: CSVEWQMNTEAFF. In DNA form, the CDR3 reads TGCAGCGTTGAATGGCAGATGAACACTGAAGCTTTCTTT.